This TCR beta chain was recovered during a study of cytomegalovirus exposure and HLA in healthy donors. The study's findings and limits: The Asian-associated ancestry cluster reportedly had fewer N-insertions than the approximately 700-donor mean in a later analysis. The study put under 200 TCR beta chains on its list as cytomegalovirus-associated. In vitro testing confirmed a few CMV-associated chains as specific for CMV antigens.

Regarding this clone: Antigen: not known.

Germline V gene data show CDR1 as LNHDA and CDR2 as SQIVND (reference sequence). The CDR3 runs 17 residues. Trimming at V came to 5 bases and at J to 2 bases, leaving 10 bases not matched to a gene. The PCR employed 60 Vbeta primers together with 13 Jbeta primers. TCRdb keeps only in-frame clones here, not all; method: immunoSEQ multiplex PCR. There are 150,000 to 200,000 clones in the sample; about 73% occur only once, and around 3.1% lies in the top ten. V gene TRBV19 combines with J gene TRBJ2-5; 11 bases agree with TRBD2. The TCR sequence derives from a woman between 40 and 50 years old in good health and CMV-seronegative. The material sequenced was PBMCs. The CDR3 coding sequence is TGTGCCAGTAGTCTTTCTGGGCTAGCGGGGGGTCAAGAGACCCAGTACTTC. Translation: CASSLSGLAGGQETQYF.